Shown below are 18 T cell receptor beta chains from a single sample sequenced in a study of T cell responses to AZD1222 COVID-19 vaccine. Assay used: immunoSEQ multiplex PCR; TCRdb lists only in-frame clones, some missing. The sample records approximately 180,000 clones, about 91% being singletons. Specimen: peripheral blood, collected on day 0 of AZD1222 vaccination. These receptors all stem from an adult in good health.

This clone is termed medium-sized. This chain uses TRBV7-2 with TRBJ2-7; 11 positions match TRBD1. The CDR3 is made up of 18 amino acids. V lost 4 bases to trimming and J lost 3 bases; unmatched junction nucleotides: 14. The germline V gene encodes CDR1 SGHTA and CDR2 FQGNSA. The DNA for the CDR3 is TGTGCCAGCAGCTCCCGGGACAGGGGGACCCTTGGAGTCTACGAGCAGTACTTC. This gives the protein CASSSRDRGTLGVYEQYF. Drawing the rest from reference TRBV7-2 and TRBJ2-7, the complete variable domain is GAGVSQSPSNKVTEKGKDVELRCDPISGHTALYWYRQSLGQGLEFLIYFQGNSAPDKSGLPSDRFSAERTGGSVSTLTIQRTQQEDSAVYLCASSSRDRGTLGVYEQYFGPGTRLTVT.

V and J are TRBV6-5 and TRBJ1-2, with a weak D call TRBD1 (5 bases). The V and J ends lost 7 bases and 4 bases respectively, with 16 bases between them. This CDR3 comprises 14 residues. The germline V gene has CDR1 MNHEY and CDR2 SVGAGI. The CDR3 DNA reads TGTGCCAGCAAGTTGGGGGTAGGGAGCTATGGCTACACCTTC. Translation gives CASKLGVGSYGYTF.

The V call is TRBV19, the J call TRBJ2-7; perhaps D is TRBD1 or TRBD2 (5 bases each). The CDR3 length is 14 residues. Trimming removed 3 bases at V and 1 base at J, with 10 bases between. The germline gives CDR1 LNHDA, CDR2 SQIVND (reference sequence). The CDR3 spells CASSIRDGSYEQYF. The CDR3 coding sequence is TGTGCCAGTAGTATCCGGGACGGATCCTACGAGCAGTACTTC. The full variable domain, completed using reference TRBV19 and TRBJ2-7, is DGGITQSPKYLFRKEGQNVTLSCEQNLNHDAMYWYRQDPGQGLRLIYYSQIVNDFQKGDIAEGYSVSREKKESFPLTVTSAQKNPTAFYLCASSIRDGSYEQYFGPGTRLTVT.

The genes are TRBV5-5 and TRBJ1-1; 7 bases are a match to TRBD1. The V gene end was trimmed by 3 bases and the J gene end by 5 bases; junction bases not matched to a gene: 10. Looked up from germline, CDR1 is SGHKS and CDR2 is YYEKEE (reference sequence). The CDR3 extends over 15 amino acids. The CDR3 DNA follows: TGTGCCAGCAGCTACTCGTCAGGGGGGGTAACTGAAGCTTTCTTT. Amino acids: CASSYSSGGVTEAFF.

The chain links TRBV19 to TRBJ1-1, with TRBD1 identical over 11 bases. Germline V gene data show CDR1 as LNHDA and CDR2 as SQIVND (reference sequence). The CDR3 totals 17 residues. V dropped 5 bases and J dropped 4; count of bases not matched to a gene: 12. CDR3 region: CASSATRDRGVRTEAFF. The DNA for the CDR3 is TGTGCCAGTAGTGCCACCCGGGACAGGGGGGTTCGCACTGAAGCTTTCTTT.

V usage is TRBV5-1 and J usage is TRBJ2-7, with TRBD2 as a possible D gene (5 bases). V lost 0 bases, J lost 2 bases, and 12 bases lay in between. The CDR3 has 15 amino acids. Germline-derived CDR1 and CDR2 are SGHRS and YFSETQ. The CDR3 reads CASSLAVGSTYEQYF. The CDR3 bases are TGCGCCAGCAGCTTGGCCGTGGGGAGCACCTACGAGCAGTACTTC.

The CDR3, as DNA: TGTGCCAGTCTTTTTCGGACGGGCCAAGAGACCCAGTACTTC. Translation gives CASLFRTGQETQYF. The chain uses TRBV7-2 and TRBJ2-5; D gene ambiguous. CDR1 SGHTA and CDR2 FQGNSA come from the germline V gene. This CDR3 spans 14 amino acids. V shed 9 bases and J shed 1 base, with 15 bases lying between them.

The CDR3 DNA follows: TGTGCCAGCAGCGGGAGAGGGGGGCGCAATCAGCCCCAGCATTTT. Residues: CASSGRGGRNQPQHF. The chain is built from TRBV27 and TRBJ1-5; TRBD1 is a possible D gene (6 bases). With 6 bases removed from V and 2 bases from J, the gap between germline ends came to 14 bases. The CDR3 is made up of 15 amino acids. CDR1 MNHEY and CDR2 SMNVEV come from the germline V gene (reference sequence).

The chain uses TRBV9 and TRBJ1-1; no reliable D call. The CDR3 has 12 amino acids. Trimming removed 4 bases at V and 14 bases at J, with 18 bases between. CDR1 is SGDLS, CDR2 YYNGEE, per germline. In DNA form, the CDR3 reads TGTGCCAGCAGCCCATCATACGTTTGGAGATTCTTT. This gives the protein CASSPSYVWRFF. Together with reference TRBV9 and TRBJ1-1, the CDR3 gives the full variable domain: DSGVTQTPKHLITATGQRVTLRCSPRSGDLSVYWYQQSLDQGLQFLIQYYNGEERAKGNILERFSAQQFPDLHSELNLSSLELGDSALYFCASSPSYVWRFFGQGTRLTVV.

J is TRBJ1-5 and V is TRBV28, with a possible D match to TRBD1 (5 bases). This CDR3 is 14 amino acids long. The V gene's germline CDR1 is MDHEN and CDR2 SYDVKM. The V gene lost 3 bases and the J gene lost 7 bases, with 13 bases spanning the gap. The CDR3 loop is CASSLVREEQPQHF. The DNA for the CDR3 is TGTGCCAGCAGTTTGGTCAGGGAAGAGCAGCCCCAGCATTTT.

The rearrangement joins TRBV7-2 to TRBJ1-6, with a possible D match to TRBD1 (6 bases). The CDR3 consists of 16 residues. Germline V gene data show CDR1 as SGHTA and CDR2 as FQGNSA. V shed 1 base and J shed 7 bases, with 14 bases lying between them. The CDR3: CASSLGLGQGNSPLHF. The CDR3 nucleotides are TGTGCCAGCAGCTTAGGACTAGGTCAGGGGAATTCACCCCTCCACTTT.

This chain's CDR3 is CASSLDTDTQEYF. The CDR3 coding sequence is TGTGCCAGCAGCTTAGATACGGACACCCAGGAATATTTT. The genes are TRBV11-2 and TRBJ1-3, with D possibly TRBD1 on 5 matching bases. CDR1 and CDR2 (germline): SGHAT, FQNNGV. CDR3 length equals 13 residues. V lost 0 bases and J 15 bases, leaving 15 bases between the germline ends.

This clone was found a few times. The chain is built from TRBV2 and TRBJ1-2; perhaps TRBD1 as D (5 bases). V gave up 2 bases and J gave up 6 bases, with 10 bases separating them. Germline V gene lookup returns CDR1 SNHLY and CDR2 FYNNEI. The CDR3 covers 13 residues. This chain's CDR3 is CASSELGGDGYTF. CDR3 DNA: TGTGCCAGCAGTGAATTGGGAGGGGATGGCTACACCTTC. Drawing the rest from reference TRBV2 and TRBJ1-2, the complete variable domain is EPEVTQTPSHQVTQMGQEVILRCVPISNHLYFYWYRQILGQKVEFLVSFYNNEISEKSEIFDDQFSVERPDGSNFTLKIRSTKLEDSAMYFCASSELGGDGYTFGSGTRLTVV.

The genes are TRBV7-2 and TRBJ1-5, with 12 bases that match TRBD1. Germline lookup yields CDR1 SGHTA and CDR2 FQGNSA. V shed 6 bases and J 6 bases; nucleotides not matched to a gene: 9. The length of the CDR3 is 16 residues. CDR3 residues: CASRDGTGGWGQPQHF. CDR3 coding DNA: TGTGCCAGCAGAGACGGGACAGGGGGCTGGGGTCAGCCCCAGCATTTT.

This chain joins TRBV2 and TRBJ2-7; D is perhaps TRBD1 or TRBD2 (5 bases each). CDR3 length equals 13 residues. Per germline, CDR1 SNHLY and CDR2 FYNNEI. Trimming shortened V by 6 bases and J by 5 bases, and 14 bases separated the two germline ends. CDR3 DNA sequence: TGTGCCAGCAGGGGGCCAGGGAGCAACGAGCAGTACTTC. Residues: CASRGPGSNEQYF.

The V and J genes are TRBV9 and TRBJ2-3; the match to TRBD2 covers 7 bases. Germline CDR1 reads SGDLS; CDR2 reads YYNGEE. This CDR3 has 16 residues. Unmatched junction bases numbered 9, after V lost 4 bases and J lost 1 base. In DNA form, the CDR3 reads TGTGCCAGCAGCTTCTCCCCGGCGGGGGGCACAGATACGCAGTATTTT. Amino acids: CASSFSPAGGTDTQYF.

CDR3 in DNA: TGTGCCAGCAGCCCCTTACCCAGGGTCGGGAGACCCTACGAGCAGTACTTC. It codes for CASSPLPRVGRPYEQYF. This rearrangement joins TRBV11-2 to TRBJ2-7, with a possible D match to TRBD2 (6 bases). Looked up from germline, CDR1 is SGHAT and CDR2 is FQNNGV. With 5 bases removed from V and 2 bases from J, the gap between germline ends came to 22 bases. The CDR3 runs 17 residues.

This clone was seen a few times. The genes are TRBV7-2 and TRBJ2-3; D might be TRBD1 or TRBD2, each matching 7 bases. The CDR3 length is 16 residues. The germline CDR1 and CDR2 sequences are SGHTA and FQGNSA. The V end was cut by 4 bases, the J end by 2 bases, with 16 bases between. CDR3 in DNA: TGTGCCAGCAGCTCCGCCAGGGGGGGGACCACAGATACGCAGTATTTT. This translates into CASSSARGGTTDTQYF.